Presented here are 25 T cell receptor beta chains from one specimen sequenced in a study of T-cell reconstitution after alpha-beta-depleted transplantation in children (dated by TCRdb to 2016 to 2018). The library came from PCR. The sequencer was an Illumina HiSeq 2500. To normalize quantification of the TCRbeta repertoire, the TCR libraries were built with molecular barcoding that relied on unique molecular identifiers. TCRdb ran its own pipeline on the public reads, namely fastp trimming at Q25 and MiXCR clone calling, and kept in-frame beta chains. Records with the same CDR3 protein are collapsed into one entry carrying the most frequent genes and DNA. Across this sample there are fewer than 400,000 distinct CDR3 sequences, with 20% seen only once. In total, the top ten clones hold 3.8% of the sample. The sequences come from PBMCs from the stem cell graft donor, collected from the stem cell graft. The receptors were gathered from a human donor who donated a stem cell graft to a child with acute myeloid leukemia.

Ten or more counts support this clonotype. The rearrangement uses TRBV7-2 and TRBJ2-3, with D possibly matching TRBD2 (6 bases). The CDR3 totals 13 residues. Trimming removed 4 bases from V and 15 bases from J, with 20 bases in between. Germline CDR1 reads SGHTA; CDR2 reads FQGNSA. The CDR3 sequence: CASSSPLKTRCYF. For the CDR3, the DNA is TGTGCCAGCAGCTCACCTCTTAAGACTAGATGCTATTTT. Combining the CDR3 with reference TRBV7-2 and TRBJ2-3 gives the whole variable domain GAGVSQSPSNKVTEKGKDVELRCDPISGHTALYWYRQSLGQGLEFLIYFQGNSAPDKSGLPSDRFSAERTGGSVSTLTIQRTQQEDSAVYLCASSSPLKTRCYFGPGTRLTVL.

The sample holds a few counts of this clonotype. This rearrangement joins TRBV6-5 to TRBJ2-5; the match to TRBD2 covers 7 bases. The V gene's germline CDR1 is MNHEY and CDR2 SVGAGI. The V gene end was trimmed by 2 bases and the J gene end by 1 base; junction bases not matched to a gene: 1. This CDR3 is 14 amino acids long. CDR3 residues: CASSYERGQETQYF. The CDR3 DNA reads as TGTGCCAGCAGTTACGAGCGGGGCCAAGAGACCCAGTACTTC.

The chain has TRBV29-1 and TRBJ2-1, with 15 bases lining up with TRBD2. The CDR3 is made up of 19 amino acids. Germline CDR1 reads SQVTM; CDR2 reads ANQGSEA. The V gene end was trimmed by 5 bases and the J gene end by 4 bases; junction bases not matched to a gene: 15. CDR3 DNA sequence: TGCAGCGTTCCCAGGGAAACCGGACTAGCGGGAGGGGAGTACAATGAGCAGTTCTTC. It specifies CSVPRETGLAGGEYNEQFF.

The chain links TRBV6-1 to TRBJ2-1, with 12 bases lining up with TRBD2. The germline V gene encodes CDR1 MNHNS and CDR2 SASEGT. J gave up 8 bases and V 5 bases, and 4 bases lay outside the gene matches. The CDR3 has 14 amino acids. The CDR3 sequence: CASSRLAGVDEQFF. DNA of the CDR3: TGTGCCAGCAGTAGACTAGCGGGAGTTGATGAGCAGTTCTTC.

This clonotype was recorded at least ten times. CDR3 coding DNA: TGTGCCAGCAGCCAAGCGGGGGGCGTTGGGGCCACTGAAGCTTTCTTT. The encoded protein is CASSQAGGVGATEAFF. This chain joins TRBV4-2 and TRBJ1-1; weak D call: TRBD1 (6 bases). The CDR3 loop spans 16 amino acids. Trimming shortened V by 1 base and J by 4 bases, and 16 bases separated the two germline ends. Germline lookup yields CDR1 LGHNA and CDR2 YNFKEQ.

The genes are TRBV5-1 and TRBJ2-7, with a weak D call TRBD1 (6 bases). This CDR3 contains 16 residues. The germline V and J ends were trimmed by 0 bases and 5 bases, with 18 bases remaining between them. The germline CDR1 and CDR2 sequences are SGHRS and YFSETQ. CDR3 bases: TGCGCCAGCAGCTTGGAACCAGGGGCAAGCTCTCACGAGCAGTACTTC. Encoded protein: CASSLEPGASSHEQYF.

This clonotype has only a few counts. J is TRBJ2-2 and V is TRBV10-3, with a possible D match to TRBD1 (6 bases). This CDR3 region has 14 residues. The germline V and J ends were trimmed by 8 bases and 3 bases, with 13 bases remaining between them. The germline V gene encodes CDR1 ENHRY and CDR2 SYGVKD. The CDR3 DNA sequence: TGTGCCATCCAAGGGGCAGGGGACACCGGGGAGCTGTTTTTT. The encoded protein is CAIQGAGDTGELFF.

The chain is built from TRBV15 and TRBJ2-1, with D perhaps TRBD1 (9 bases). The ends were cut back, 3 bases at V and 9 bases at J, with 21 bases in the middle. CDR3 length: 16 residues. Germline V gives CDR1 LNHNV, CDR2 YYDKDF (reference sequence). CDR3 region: CATSSSGTGRGGEQFF. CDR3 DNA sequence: TGTGCCACCAGCAGTAGCGGGACAGGGCGGGGAGGTGAGCAGTTCTTC.

The CDR3 DNA reads as TGTGCCACCAGCAGAGGTACCGGGACTAGCGGGAGGGGCAGGAATGAGCAGTTCTTC. As protein: CATSRGTGTSGRGRNEQFF. The chain links TRBV15 to TRBJ2-1; 16 bases are shared with TRBD2. Germline CDR1 reads LNHNV; CDR2 reads YYDKDF (reference sequence). Trimming cost V 1 base and J 7 bases; bases outside gene matches: 10. There are 19 residues in the CDR3.

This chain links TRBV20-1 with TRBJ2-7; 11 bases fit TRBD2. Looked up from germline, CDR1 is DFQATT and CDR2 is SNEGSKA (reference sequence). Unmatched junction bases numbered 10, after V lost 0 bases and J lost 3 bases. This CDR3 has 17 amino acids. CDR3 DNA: TGCAGTGCTAGAGACGGCCGACTAGCGGGATACTACTACGAGCAGTACTTC. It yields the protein CSARDGRLAGYYYEQYF.

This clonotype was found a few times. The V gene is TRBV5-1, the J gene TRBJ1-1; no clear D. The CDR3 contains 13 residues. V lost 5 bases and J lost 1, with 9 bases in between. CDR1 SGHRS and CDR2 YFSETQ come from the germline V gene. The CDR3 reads CASRMGRNTEAFF. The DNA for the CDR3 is TGCGCCAGCAGGATGGGGAGGAACACTGAAGCTTTCTTT.

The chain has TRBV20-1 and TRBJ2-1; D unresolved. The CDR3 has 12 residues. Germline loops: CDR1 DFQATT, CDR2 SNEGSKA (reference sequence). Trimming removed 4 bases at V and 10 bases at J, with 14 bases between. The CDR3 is CSANVFVGEQFF. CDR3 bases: TGCAGTGCTAACGTTTTTGTAGGGGAGCAGTTCTTC.

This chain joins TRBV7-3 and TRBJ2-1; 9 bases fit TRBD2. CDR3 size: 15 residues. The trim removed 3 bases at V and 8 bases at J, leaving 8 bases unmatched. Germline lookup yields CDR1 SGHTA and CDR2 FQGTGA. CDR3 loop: CASSFSGSAGDEQFF. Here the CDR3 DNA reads TGTGCCAGCAGCTTTAGCGGGAGCGCCGGAGATGAGCAGTTCTTC.

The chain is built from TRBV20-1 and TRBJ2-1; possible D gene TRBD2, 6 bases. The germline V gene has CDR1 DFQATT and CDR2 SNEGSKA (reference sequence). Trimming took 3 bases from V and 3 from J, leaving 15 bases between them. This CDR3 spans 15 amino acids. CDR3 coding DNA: TGCAGTGCTAGGGCCACAGCGGGTCGCTACAATGAGCAGTTCTTC. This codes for CSARATAGRYNEQFF.

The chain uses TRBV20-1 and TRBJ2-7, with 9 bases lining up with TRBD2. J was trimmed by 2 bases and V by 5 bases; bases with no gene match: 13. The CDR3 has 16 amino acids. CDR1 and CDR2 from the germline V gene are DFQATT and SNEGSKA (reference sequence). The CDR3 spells CSALTPLSGSAYEQYF. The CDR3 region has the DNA TGCAGTGCTCTTACGCCACTTAGCGGGAGCGCCTACGAGCAGTACTTC.

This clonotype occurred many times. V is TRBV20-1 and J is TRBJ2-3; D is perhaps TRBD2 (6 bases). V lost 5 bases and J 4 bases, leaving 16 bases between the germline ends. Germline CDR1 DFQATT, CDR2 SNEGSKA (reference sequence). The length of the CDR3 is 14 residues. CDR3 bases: TGCAGTGCTTTCCCACGCGCGGGACCAGATACGCAGTATTTT. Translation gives CSAFPRAGPDTQYF.

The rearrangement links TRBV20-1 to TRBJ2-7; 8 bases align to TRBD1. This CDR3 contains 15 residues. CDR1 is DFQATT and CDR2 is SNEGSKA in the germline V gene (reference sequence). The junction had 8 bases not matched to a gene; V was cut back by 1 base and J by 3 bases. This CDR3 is CSARALRQGLYEQYF. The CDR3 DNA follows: TGCAGTGCTAGAGCCTTGAGACAGGGGCTCTACGAGCAGTACTTC.

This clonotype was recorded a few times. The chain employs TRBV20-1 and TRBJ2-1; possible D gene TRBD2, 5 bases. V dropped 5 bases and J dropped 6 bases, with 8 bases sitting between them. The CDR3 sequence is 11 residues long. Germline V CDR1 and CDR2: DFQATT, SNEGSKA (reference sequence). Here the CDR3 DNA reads TGCAGTGCTGGACTGTCCAATGAGCAGTTCTTC. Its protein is CSAGLSNEQFF.

The CDR3, as DNA: TGTGCCACCAGCAGAGTCAACTGGGGGGGTGGGGAGCAGTACTTC. Translated: CATSRVNWGGGEQYF. The chain joins TRBV15 to TRBJ2-7; TRBD2 matches 7 bases. This CDR3 is 15 amino acids long. Germline CDR1 LNHNV, CDR2 YYDKDF (reference sequence). The J segment lost 7 bases and the V segment lost 1 base, leaving 10 bases of the junction unmatched.

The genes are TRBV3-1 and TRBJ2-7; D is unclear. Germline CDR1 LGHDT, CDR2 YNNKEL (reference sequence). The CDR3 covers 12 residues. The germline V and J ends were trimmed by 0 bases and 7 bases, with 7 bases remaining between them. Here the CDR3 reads CASSQEPREQYF. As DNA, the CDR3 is TGTGCCAGCAGCCAAGAACCGCGAGAGCAGTACTTC.

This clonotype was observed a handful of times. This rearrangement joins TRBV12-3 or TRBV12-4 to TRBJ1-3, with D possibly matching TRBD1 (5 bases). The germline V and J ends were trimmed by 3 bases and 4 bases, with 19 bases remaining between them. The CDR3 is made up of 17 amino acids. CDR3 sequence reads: CASSFVPGIIAGNTIYF. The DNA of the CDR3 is TGTGCCAGCAGTTTCGTCCCAGGGATAATAGCAGGAAACACCATATATTTT.

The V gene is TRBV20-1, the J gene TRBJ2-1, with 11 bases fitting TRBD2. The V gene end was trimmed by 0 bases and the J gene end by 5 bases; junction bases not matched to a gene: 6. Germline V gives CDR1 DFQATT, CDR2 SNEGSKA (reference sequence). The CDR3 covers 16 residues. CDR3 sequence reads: CSARDYLAGGNNEQFF. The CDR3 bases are TGCAGTGCTAGAGATTACCTAGCGGGAGGTAACAATGAGCAGTTCTTC.

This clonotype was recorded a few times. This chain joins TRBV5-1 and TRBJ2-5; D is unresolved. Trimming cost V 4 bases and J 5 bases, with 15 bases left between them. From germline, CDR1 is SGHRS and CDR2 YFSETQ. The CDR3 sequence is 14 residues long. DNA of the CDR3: TGCGCCAGCAGCCAGGCTAGTATTAGGGAGACCCAGTACTTC. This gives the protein CASSQASIRETQYF.

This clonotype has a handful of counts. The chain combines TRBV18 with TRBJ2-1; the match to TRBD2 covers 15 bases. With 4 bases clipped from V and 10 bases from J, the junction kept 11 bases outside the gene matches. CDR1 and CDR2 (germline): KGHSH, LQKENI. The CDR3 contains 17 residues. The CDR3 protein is CASSLRAGLAGGWEQFF. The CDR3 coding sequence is TGTGCCAGCTCACTTCGGGCGGGACTAGCGGGAGGATGGGAGCAGTTCTTC.

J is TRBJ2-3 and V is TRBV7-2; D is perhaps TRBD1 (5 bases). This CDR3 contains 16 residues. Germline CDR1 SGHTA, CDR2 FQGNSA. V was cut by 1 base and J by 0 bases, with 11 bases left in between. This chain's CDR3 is CASSLGREPSTDTQYF. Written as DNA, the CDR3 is TGTGCCAGCAGCTTAGGCAGGGAACCTAGCACAGATACGCAGTATTTT.